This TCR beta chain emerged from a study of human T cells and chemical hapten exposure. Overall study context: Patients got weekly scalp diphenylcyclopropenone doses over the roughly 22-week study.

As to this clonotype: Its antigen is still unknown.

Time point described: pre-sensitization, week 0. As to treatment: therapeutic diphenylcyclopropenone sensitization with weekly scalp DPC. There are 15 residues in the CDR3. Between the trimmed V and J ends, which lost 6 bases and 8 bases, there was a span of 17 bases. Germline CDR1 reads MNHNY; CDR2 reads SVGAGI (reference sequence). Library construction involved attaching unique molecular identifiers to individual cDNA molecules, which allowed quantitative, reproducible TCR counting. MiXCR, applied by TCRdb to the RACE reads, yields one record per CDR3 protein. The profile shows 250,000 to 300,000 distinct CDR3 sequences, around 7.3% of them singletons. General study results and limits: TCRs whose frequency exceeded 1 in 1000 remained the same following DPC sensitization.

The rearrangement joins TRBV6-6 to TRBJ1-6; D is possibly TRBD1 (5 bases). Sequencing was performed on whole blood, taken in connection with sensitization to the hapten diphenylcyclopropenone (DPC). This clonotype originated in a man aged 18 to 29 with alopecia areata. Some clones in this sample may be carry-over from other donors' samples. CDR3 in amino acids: CASRGHSDQDSPLHF. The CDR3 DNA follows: TGTGCCAGCAGAGGACACAGCGATCAGGATTCACCCCTCCACTTT.